The clone carrying this T cell receptor beta chain was detected once. Measured with immunoSEQ multiplex PCR; TCRdb has only the in-frame clones, and not every one. The table shows some 120,000 clones, with approximately 74% occurring only once. This sample stems from a study of blood T cell repertoires in COVID-19. Background on the study: COVID-19 samples, acute and convalescent, were from the United States, Italy and Spain.

The ends lost 4 bases at V and 4 bases at J; junction bases unmatched: 10. The CDR3 is 16 amino acids. CDR1 and CDR2 (germline): SGHRS, YFSETQ. The source material was peripheral blood. This receptor was identified in an elderly man with COVID-19, enrolled during active disease. The chain carries TRBV5-1 and TRBJ2-7; 11 positions match TRBD1. Here the CDR3 reads CASSDGTGGVPYEQYF. The CDR3 DNA sequence: TGCGCCAGCAGCGATGGGACAGGGGGGGTCCCTTACGAGCAGTACTTC.